Below, one T cell receptor (beta chain) is given with its context. What it binds is unknown. The data were taken from a study of OX40 agonist ivuxolimab in advanced cancers. Study-wide background: Given to patients was ivuxolimab, an agonistic anti-OX40 (CD134) antibody. Every 2 weeks, patients got intravenous ivuxolimab at one of six dose levels (0.01-10 mg/kg). There were three patients with partial responses, one having hepatocellular carcinoma and two cutaneous melanoma. General study findings and limits: CD4+ and CD8+ T cells in blood underwent clonal expansion by week 6 at 0.1 to 3.0 mg/kg.

Assay: immunoSEQ multiplex PCR; the TCRdb copy retains only in-frame clones and omits some. Of about 13,000 clones in the sample, about three quarters were seen once. The V gene end was trimmed by 3 bases and the J gene end by 6 bases; junction bases not matched to a gene: 12. The CDR3 loop spans 16 amino acids. Germline V gene sequence: CDR1 MNHNS, CDR2 SASEGT. The sample was CD4+ or CD8+ T cells sorted from blood, taken in a trial of the OX40 agonist ivuxolimab. The sequence was collected from an adult with an advanced solid tumor such as melanoma, head and neck, liver or kidney cancer. The rearrangement joins TRBV6-1 to TRBJ2-3, with TRBD2 matching over 7 bases. CDR3 loop: CASSEDGVAGEDTQYF. The DNA of the CDR3 is TGTGCCAGCAGTGAGGATGGGGTCGCGGGAGAGGATACGCAGTATTTT.